These 24 T cell receptor beta chains originate from one sample sequenced in a study of T cell repertoires in cytomegalovirus infection. No antigens are known for them. TCRdb reanalysed the reads using MiXCR and keeps one entry per CDR3 protein. The data show 700,000 to 900,000 distinct CDR3 sequences, 25% to 30% seen once. The sample here was cultured CD8+ T cells from PBMCs, taken from culture after CMV antigen stimulation. The source is a human donor in good health (CMV status not recorded). Some clones in this sample may be carry-over from other donors' samples.

This chain connects TRBV18 to TRBJ2-7, with 14 bases lining up with TRBD2. Germline V gene lookup returns CDR1 KGHSH and CDR2 LQKENI. J gave up 5 bases and V 5 bases, and 5 bases lay outside the gene matches. The CDR3 is 15 residues long. The CDR3 bases are TGTGCCAGCTCAACGACTAGCGGGGGGGCCGACGAGCAGTACTTC. Translated: CASSTTSGGADEQYF.

This clonotype was found a few times. This chain links TRBV27 with TRBJ2-1; TRBD1 might be the D (6 bases). V was clipped by 4 bases and J by 0 bases, with 19 bases between them. The CDR3 is 18 amino acids. Germline V CDR1 and CDR2: MNHEY, SMNVEV (reference sequence). CDR3: CASSSAGSGESSYNEQFF. The DNA for the CDR3 is TGTGCCAGCAGTTCCGCGGGCTCAGGGGAGAGCTCCTACAATGAGCAGTTCTTC.

The gene calls are TRBV9 and TRBJ1-2; a possible D gene is TRBD1 (5 bases). Germline assignment: CDR1 SGDLS and CDR2 YYNGEE. The V gene lost 7 bases and the J gene lost 4 bases, with 11 bases spanning the gap. The CDR3 runs 12 residues. CDR3 DNA sequence: TGTGCCAGCGGCGGGGGAAGCTATGGCTACACCTTC. The encoded protein is CASGGGSYGYTF.

This clonotype has ten or more counts. The chain joins TRBV6-1 to TRBJ2-2; D is undetermined. The CDR3 consists of 15 residues. V was clipped by 3 bases and J by 1 base, with 9 bases between them. The germline CDR1 and CDR2 sequences are MNHNS and SASEGT. The CDR3 coding sequence is TGTGCCAGCAGTGATTTTCCGGGGAACACCGGGGAGCTGTTTTTT. Protein sequence: CASSDFPGNTGELFF.

This clonotype was recorded a few times. The chain has TRBV19 and TRBJ1-1, with D possibly being TRBD1 (5 bases). CDR3 size: 14 residues. Trimming removed 8 bases at V and 1 base at J, with 14 bases between. From germline, CDR1 is LNHDA and CDR2 SQIVND (reference sequence). CDR3 residues: CASRDFQGNTEAFF. The CDR3 nucleotides read TGTGCCAGTCGAGACTTTCAGGGGAACACTGAAGCTTTCTTT.

The chain links TRBV27 to TRBJ2-7, with D tentatively TRBD1 (6 bases). Germline CDR1 and CDR2: MNHEY and SMNVEV (reference sequence). Trimming took 5 bases from V and 5 from J, leaving 13 bases between them. This CDR3 has 13 amino acids. DNA of the CDR3: TGTGCCAGCAGTGGGGGCCTAGATCACGAGCAGTACTTC. Its translation is CASSGGLDHEQYF.

The chain carries TRBV6-1 and TRBJ2-1; 10 bases line up with TRBD2. Germline assignment: CDR1 MNHNS and CDR2 SASEGT. The CDR3 extends over 19 amino acids. The V gene end was trimmed by 1 base and the J gene end by 3 bases; junction bases not matched to a gene: 12. The CDR3: CASSEGKGRTSGGYNEQFF. The DNA for the CDR3 is TGTGCCAGCAGTGAAGGGAAGGGGAGGACTAGCGGTGGCTACAATGAGCAGTTCTTC.

This clonotype turned up a few times. In DNA form, the CDR3 reads TGCAGTGCAAAAAGTCCCGGGACAGGGGGCCCCTACAATGAGCAGTTCTTC. This codes for CSAKSPGTGGPYNEQFF. V usage is TRBV20-1 and J usage is TRBJ2-1; TRBD1 aligns across 12 bases. Germline lookup yields CDR1 DFQATT and CDR2 SNEGSKA (reference sequence). The CDR3 totals 17 residues. After removal of 6 bases from V and 2 bases from J, the junction contained 11 bases not matched to a gene.

This clonotype is a singleton in its sample. The gene calls are TRBV4-1 and TRBJ2-1, with 9 bases that match TRBD2. The CDR3 loop spans 17 amino acids. The germline V gene encodes CDR1 MGHRA and CDR2 YSYEKL. Trimming removed 0 bases from V and 3 bases from J; junction bases left unmatched: 6. CDR3 nucleotide sequence: TGCGCCAGCAGCCAAGAGTGGCGGGGGGGCCGCTACAATGAGCAGTTCTTC. Encoded protein: CASSQEWRGGRYNEQFF.

This clonotype came up a few times. This sequence joins TRBV9 and TRBJ2-3, with 10 bases aligning to TRBD1. Per germline, CDR1 SGDLS and CDR2 YYNGEE. The CDR3 extends over 15 amino acids. Losses at the gene ends were 3 bases for V and 2 bases for J; bases not matched to a gene: 3. The CDR3 DNA is TGTGCCAGCAGCGGACAGGGGGCGCCCACAGATACGCAGTATTTT. Protein: CASSGQGAPTDTQYF. Full variable domain (rest looked up from reference TRBV9 and TRBJ2-3): DSGVTQTPKHLITATGQRVTLRCSPRSGDLSVYWYQQSLDQGLQFLIQYYNGEERAKGNILERFSAQQFPDLHSELNLSSLELGDSALYFCASSGQGAPTDTQYFGPGTRLTVL.

The chain couples TRBV6-4 to TRBJ2-1; 12 bases align to TRBD2. The CDR3 extends over 15 amino acids. Germline loops: CDR1 MRHNA, CDR2 SNTAGT. V trimming: 5 bases; J trimming: 5 bases; junction bases outside the gene matches: 4. The DNA of the CDR3 is TGTGCCAGCAGTCCTAGCGGGGGGGCGCACAATGAGCAGTTCTTC. Translating gives CASSPSGGAHNEQFF.

The chain combines TRBV19 with TRBJ1-5, with 7 bases lining up with TRBD1. Germline loops: CDR1 LNHDA, CDR2 SQIVND (reference sequence). This CDR3 region has 15 residues. V trimming: 10 bases; J trimming: 0 bases; junction bases outside the gene matches: 9. The CDR3 nucleotides read TGTGCCACCCACCGGGACAGCTATAGCAATCAGCCCCAGCATTTT. Encoded protein: CATHRDSYSNQPQHF. Variable domain in full (rest from reference TRBV19 and TRBJ1-5): DGGITQSPKYLFRKEGQNVTLSCEQNLNHDAMYWYRQDPGQGLRLIYYSQIVNDFQKGDIAEGYSVSREKKESFPLTVTSAQKNPTAFYLCATHRDSYSNQPQHFGDGTRLSIL.

This chain joins TRBV4-1 and TRBJ2-7; no definite D call. CDR3 length: 13 amino acids. Trimming pared 0 bases from V and 6 bases from J, leaving 9 bases between. Germline V gene data show CDR1 as MGHRA and CDR2 as YSYEKL. The CDR3 DNA follows: TGCGCCAGCAGCCAAGATATGAGTTCCGAGCAGTACGTC. It encodes CASSQDMSSEQYV.

The chain recombines TRBV27 with TRBJ1-2, with TRBD1 matching over 10 bases. From germline, CDR1 is MNHEY and CDR2 SMNVEV (reference sequence). Trimming took 8 bases from V and 5 from J; bases not matched to a gene: 5. The CDR3 is made up of 13 amino acids. The CDR3 nucleotides are TGTGCCAGCCGCTTGGGACAGGGGTATGGCTACACCTTC. It encodes CASRLGQGYGYTF.

The chain joins TRBV27 to TRBJ2-1; 12 bases match TRBD2. CDR1 is MNHEY and CDR2 is SMNVEV in the germline V gene (reference sequence). The length of the CDR3 is 14 residues. The V segment lost 3 bases and the J segment 9 bases; nucleotides outside the gene matches: 3. The CDR3 bases are TGTGCCAGCAGTTTGACTAGCGGGGGAGGTGAGCAGTTCTTC. Translated, it gives CASSLTSGGGEQFF.

This clonotype was found many times. The J gene is TRBJ1-1, the V gene TRBV5-6; D is ambiguous. Germline V gene data show CDR1 as SGHDT and CDR2 as YYEEEE. The CDR3 is 13 amino acids. V gave up 2 bases and J gave up 1 base, with 6 bases separating them. The CDR3 protein is CASSLGWNTEAFF. CDR3 nucleotides: TGTGCCAGCAGCTTAGGATGGAACACTGAAGCTTTCTTT.

This clonotype has more than one count but fewer than ten. The chain recombines TRBV7-8 with TRBJ1-6, with 7 bases fitting TRBD1. This CDR3 region has 17 residues. Germline V lookup: CDR1 SGHVS, CDR2 FQNEAQ. V dropped 0 bases and J dropped 5; count of bases not matched to a gene: 7. The CDR3 loop reads CASSLAYPDRDNSPLHF. The CDR3 DNA is TGTGCCAGCAGCTTAGCATACCCCGACAGGGATAATTCACCCCTCCACTTT.

The J gene is TRBJ2-3, the V gene TRBV25-1; D may be TRBD1 (5 bases). Trimming took 0 bases from V and 4 from J, leaving 20 bases between them. CDR3 length: 18 residues. In germline, CDR1 is MGHDK, CDR2 SYGVNS. The CDR3 DNA follows: TGTGCCAGCAGTGAATATTTCCGTCCCCCAGGGCTCCCAGATACGCAGTATTTT. Translated: CASSEYFRPPGLPDTQYF. The entire variable domain, with the rest obtained from reference TRBV25-1 and TRBJ2-3, is as follows: EADIYQTPRYLVIGTGKKITLECSQTMGHDKMYWYQQDPGMELHLIHYSYGVNSTEKGDLSSESTVSRIRTEHFPLTLESARPSHTSQYLCASSEYFRPPGLPDTQYFGPGTRLTVL.

This CDR3 reads CASSFSAGPLEYEQYF. The CDR3 DNA reads as TGTGCCAGCAGTTTTTCGGCAGGGCCCCTAGAGTACGAGCAGTACTTC. V and J are TRBV27 and TRBJ2-7, with D maybe TRBD1 (5 bases). Germline CDR1 is MNHEY and CDR2 is SMNVEV (reference sequence). The germline V and J ends were trimmed by 3 bases and 4 bases, with 19 bases remaining between them. The CDR3 sequence is 16 residues long.

The V call is TRBV2, the J call TRBJ2-2, with TRBD2 matching over 11 bases. CDR3 length: 15 amino acids. In germline, CDR1 is SNHLY, CDR2 FYNNEI. Trimming removed 4 bases from V and 4 bases from J; junction bases left unmatched: 2. The CDR3 region is CASSGTSGSTGELFF. CDR3 coding DNA: TGTGCCAGCAGTGGGACTAGCGGGTCCACCGGGGAGCTGTTTTTT. The full variable domain, with the rest looked up from reference TRBV2 and TRBJ2-2, is EPEVTQTPSHQVTQMGQEVILRCVPISNHLYFYWYRQILGQKVEFLVSFYNNEISEKSEIFDDQFSVERPDGSNFTLKIRSTKLEDSAMYFCASSGTSGSTGELFFGEGSRLTVL.

The chain uses TRBV10-3 and TRBJ1-2; D uncertain. This CDR3 comprises 12 residues. The germline V gene has CDR1 ENHRY and CDR2 SYGVKD. V was pared by 6 bases and J by 8 bases, with 13 bases between. The CDR3 DNA reads TGTGCCATCAGGGACCATATAGAGGGCTACACCTTC. Encoded protein: CAIRDHIEGYTF.

The gene calls are TRBV20-1 and TRBJ2-7; 9 positions match TRBD1. Germline trimming cut 1 base from V and 3 bases from J; bases unmatched to any gene: 7. The CDR3 loop spans 15 amino acids. Germline V gives CDR1 DFQATT, CDR2 SNEGSKA (reference sequence). The CDR3 spells CSARGPGQGGYEQYF. Written as DNA, the CDR3 is TGCAGTGCTAGAGGGCCGGGACAGGGAGGCTACGAGCAGTACTTC.

Worth noting for this clonotype: The missing conserved phenylalanine or tryptophan at the end of this CDR3 makes a read error likely. The chain carries TRBV7-2 and TRBJ2-1, with D possibly being TRBD2 (6 bases). CDR1 and CDR2 (germline): SGHTA, FQGNSA. V was shortened by 10 bases and J by 2 bases, with 12 bases between the two germline ends. The CDR3 sequence is 13 residues long. CDR3 in amino acids: CATGDSTYNEQFL. For the CDR3, the DNA is TGTGCCACGGGGGATTCTACCTACAATGAGCAGTTCTTA.

The rearrangement uses TRBV13 and TRBJ2-1; D might be TRBD2 (6 bases). The CDR3 runs 12 residues. V gave up 1 base and J gave up 12 bases, with 10 bases separating them. The germline gives CDR1 PRHDT, CDR2 FYEKMQ (reference sequence). The CDR3 region is CASSLDAGGQFF. The CDR3 nucleotides read TGTGCCAGCAGCTTAGATGCCGGGGGGCAGTTCTTC.